This passage covers 13 T cell receptor beta chains from one sample sequenced in a study of blood T cell repertoires in COVID-19. Sequencing was performed with immunoSEQ multiplex PCR; in TCRdb, only in-frame clones are kept and a portion is missing. The sample lists under 200,000 clones, approximately 79% occurring once. The sequenced sample was peripheral blood. The receptors here all came from a woman aged 80 or older with acute or convalescent COVID-19.

This clone showed up just a few times. The chain has TRBV6-6 and TRBJ2-1; D might be TRBD2 (6 bases). The germline gives CDR1 MNHNY, CDR2 SVGAGI (reference sequence). V was cut by 2 bases and J by 5 bases, with 13 bases left in between. The CDR3 spans 15 residues. The CDR3 DNA reads as TGTGCCAGCAGTTACCGGGGGAGTACCCACAATGAGCAGTTCTTC. This translates into CASSYRGSTHNEQFF.

The chain uses TRBV18 and TRBJ1-6; D may be TRBD1 (6 bases). Germline loops: CDR1 KGHSH, CDR2 LQKENI. The CDR3 is 17 residues long. Trimming removed 1 base from V and 10 bases from J, with 20 bases in between. DNA for the CDR3: TGTGCCAGCTCACCACTTCCGAGACAGGCCCTTGGATCACCCCTCCACTTT. It yields the protein CASSPLPRQALGSPLHF.

For the CDR3, the DNA is TGTGCCAGCAGCTTAGCCTCGGTTACCTACGAGCAGTACTTC. Its protein product is CASSLASVTYEQYF. This chain links TRBV7-2 with TRBJ2-7; unclear D gene. This CDR3 has 14 residues. The germline V gene encodes CDR1 SGHTA and CDR2 FQGNSA. Deletions cut 0 bases from V and 2 bases from J, with 8 bases between.

This clone was found once. The J gene is TRBJ2-1, the V gene TRBV4-2, with TRBD2 matching 10 bases. The CDR3 covers 16 residues. The ends lost 1 base at V and 8 bases at J; junction bases unmatched: 8. Germline assignment: CDR1 LGHNA and CDR2 YNFKEQ. CDR3 coding DNA: TGTGCCAGCAGCCAAGTGTGGGGACTAGCGTCCGATGAGCAGTTCTTC. This codes for CASSQVWGLASDEQFF.

V usage is TRBV11-2 and J usage is TRBJ2-1; D might be TRBD1 (5 bases). The CDR3 is 12 residues long. Germline V CDR1 and CDR2: SGHAT, FQNNGV. Trimming took 5 bases from V and 9 from J, leaving 11 bases between them. The CDR3 spells CASSAYQGEQFF. CDR3 coding DNA: TGTGCCAGCAGCGCCTACCAGGGTGAGCAGTTCTTC.

The chain is built from TRBV5-1 and TRBJ2-6; D is perhaps TRBD1 (5 bases). This CDR3 spans 16 amino acids. Germline V gene lookup returns CDR1 SGHRS and CDR2 YFSETQ. V gave up 2 bases and J gave up 6 bases, with 15 bases separating them. CDR3 sequence: CASSFGAALMANVLTF. In DNA form, the CDR3 reads TGCGCCAGCAGCTTTGGGGCGGCCCTTATGGCCAACGTCCTGACTTTC.

The CDR3 is CASSQAGQVGNTGELFF. CDR3 nucleotides: TGTGCCAGCAGCCAAGCTGGACAGGTGGGGAACACCGGGGAGCTGTTTTTT. J is TRBJ2-2 and V is TRBV3-1 (or the pseudogene TRBV3-2); TRBD1 aligns across 7 bases. The CDR3 spans 17 residues. The V gene's germline CDR1 is LGHDT and CDR2 YNNKEL (reference sequence). V lost 1 base to trimming and J lost 1 base; unmatched junction nucleotides: 6.

This rearrangement joins TRBV2 to TRBJ1-2, with 7 bases aligning to TRBD1. The V segment lost 5 bases and the J segment 8 bases; nucleotides outside the gene matches: 8. CDR1 and CDR2 (germline): SNHLY, FYNNEI. This CDR3 is built from 13 residues. Written as DNA, the CDR3 is TGTGCCAGCAGTCAGGACAGGAGAGAAGGCTACACCTTC. Amino acids: CASSQDRREGYTF.

The chain has TRBV14 and TRBJ2-1, with 7 bases that match TRBD2. Germline trimming cut 1 base from V and 6 bases from J; bases unmatched to any gene: 12. CDR1 is SGHDN and CDR2 is FVKESK in the germline V gene. This CDR3 comprises 17 residues. The CDR3: CASSQVAGDFISNEQFF. The CDR3, as DNA: TGTGCCAGCAGCCAAGTTGCGGGAGATTTCATCAGCAATGAGCAGTTCTTC.

V usage is TRBV4-2 and J usage is TRBJ1-1; D gene uncertain. Germline CDR1 and CDR2: LGHNA and YNFKEQ. Trimming removed 0 bases at V and 0 bases at J, with 8 bases between. CDR3 length: 15 amino acids. The CDR3 protein is CASSQDEQLNTEAFF. The CDR3 nucleotides are TGTGCCAGCAGCCAAGACGAACAGCTGAACACTGAAGCTTTCTTT.

The chain recombines TRBV10-3 with TRBJ1-5; D gene unclear. Germline CDR1 reads ENHRY; CDR2 reads SYGVKD. The CDR3 spans 12 residues. V lost 3 bases and J lost 4, with 4 bases in between. CDR3 loop: CAISDRNQPQHF. The CDR3, as DNA: TGTGCCATCAGTGACAGAAATCAGCCCCAGCATTTT.

This clone was counted a few times. The V call is TRBV5-1, the J call TRBJ2-1, with D possibly TRBD2 on 5 matching bases. This CDR3 has 14 amino acids. The germline V and J ends were trimmed by 7 bases and 3 bases, with 14 bases remaining between them. Germline V gene data show CDR1 as SGHRS and CDR2 as YFSETQ. The CDR3 DNA sequence: TGCGCCAGCGGAGAGGACCGGGACTACAATGAGCAGTTCTTC. Protein: CASGEDRDYNEQFF.

The rearrangement joins TRBV10-1 to TRBJ1-4; the match to TRBD1 covers 7 bases. V gave up 4 bases and J gave up 8 bases; unmatched junction bases: 4. The CDR3 consists of 13 residues. CDR1 is WNHNN, CDR2 SYGVQD, per germline (reference sequence). Here the CDR3 reads CASSGQGGEKLFF. As DNA, the CDR3 is TGCGCCAGCAGTGGACAGGGCGGAGAAAAACTGTTTTTT.